What follows describes a single TCR beta chain. The antigen remains undetermined. Repertoires were generated with immunoSEQ multiplex PCR, while TCRdb's copy carries only in-frame clones and drops some. This sample carries 2.5 million or so clones, more than 90% of them seen once, and the ten largest clones take over 0.12%. The data belong to a study of shared clonotypes between healthy human individuals. Study context: Each donor had three CD4 naive, three CD4 memory, two CD8 naive and one CD8 memory plate.

Study-wide results and caveats: Of the naive CD4 clonotypes, approximately 5% were shared across several donors. Clonotype sharing among donors likely depends on sequencing depth.

The CDR3 covers 14 residues. Per germline, CDR1 SGHAT and CDR2 FQNNGV. Trimming cost V 2 bases and J 6 bases; bases outside gene matches: 5. Specimen: naive CD4+ T cells sorted from blood. Subset specified: CD45RA+ positively selected. V and J are TRBV11-2 and TRBJ1-1; 8 bases line up with TRBD1. The sequence was obtained from a young man in good health. The CDR3, as DNA: TGTGCCAGCAGCTTAACAGGGGGAGGGTCTGAAGCTTTCTTT. This codes for CASSLTGGGSEAFF. Using reference TRBV11-2 and TRBJ1-1 for the parts outside the CDR3, the full variable domain is EAGVAQSPRYKIIEKRQSVAFWCNPISGHATLYWYQQILGQGPKLLIQFQNNGVVDDSQLPKDRFSAERLKGVDSTLKIQPAKLEDSAVYLCASSLTGGGSEAFFGQGTRLTVV.